This note documents a single T cell receptor (beta chain) sequence. The clone's antigen remains unknown. It has no much larger one-base neighbor in the sample; base qualities were not kept. CDR1 and CDR2 are read off the germline V gene as ENHRY and SYGVKD. Taken from cysteine to phenylalanine, the CDR3 has 18 residues. Only CDR3 DNA remains: 54 bases, in frame from the first base. The junction shows trimming of 11 bases on V and 0 bases on J, plus 27 bases between the germline ends. A MiSeq instrument was used for deep resolution sequencing, which targeted depths ranging from 1 in 1 million up to 1 in 200,000 T cells, with coverage averaging 10x for each clonotype. TCR beta libraries were generated with the immunoSEQ hsTCRB Kit. In the authors' own workflow: Data were analyzed with ImmunoSEQ Data Assistant and ImmunoSEQ Analyzer, with V, D and J genes assigned per IMGT definitions. Clonality was computed as one minus normalized Shannon entropy of productive rearrangement frequencies, ranging from 0 to 1. Only overrepresented clonotypes making up at least 0.05% of the repertoire of each patient were included in the public clonotype analysis. Fewer than 15 repertoires from age-matched healthy donors, obtained from immuneACCESS, served as clonality controls. TCRdb provides this immuneACCESS table in a form limited to in-frame rearrangements. Some clones are lacking; in checked studies, under half of them reflect an unresolved V gene, and why the rest are absent is not known. Clone size and V and J calls were adopted from that table, with D and trimming inferred from the DNA. The sample records fewer than 400,000 clones, around 66% of which are singletons. The ten largest clonotypes hold roughly 6% of the sample.

The data originate from a study of cytotoxic CD8 clonotypes in ibrutinib-treated CLL (dated by TCRdb to 2020 to 2023). Describing the broader study: The cohort included around 16 treatment-naive and 11 to 12 relapsed/refractory patients; roughly 17 were IGHV unmutated. Partial responses were observed in 24 patients and complete responses in 2; after a median follow-up of 68 months, remission was maintained in about 15 patients and progression was observed in approximately twelve. Cryopreserved peripheral blood mononuclear cells were obtained before treatment, at response, and at either sustained remission or disease progression. An average of 255,043 productive templates and 80,000 to 95,000 productive rearrangements was obtained per sample. Every sample from remission and from progressive disease was obtained while the patients were still on ibrutinib. Samples at response were collected after a median of about twelve months of treatment, with a range of about 6 to 36 months. Longitudinal samples were available for about 30% of the 86 trial participants. On the study overall, not on this receptor specifically: Public clonotypes were rare and either shrank or stayed stable during treatment, and the rise in clonality at ibrutinib response reflected expansion of private clonotypes. Baseline clonality was found to be higher than that of age-matched healthy donors and was strongly correlated with circulating CD8+ T-cell counts. Clonality rose at ibrutinib response, remained stable during sustained remission, and dropped back toward baseline at progression. Sustained-remission and progressing patients did not have matched sampling times, and lymph node repertoires were not examined.

For TCR beta library preparation, 2 to 2.5 micrograms of genomic DNA were isolated from cryopreserved PBMCs. High-throughput TCR beta sequencing was performed on longitudinal blood samples from CLL patients receiving ibrutinib monotherapy. Patients were enrolled in a phase 2 open-label single-center ibrutinib monotherapy trial. The input for sequencing was PBMCs, taken after 36 months of ibrutinib treatment. The chain is encoded by TRBV10-3 joined to TRBJ2-3; TRBD2 is perhaps the D gene, given 5 matching bases. This receptor was identified in a human donor with chronic lymphocytic leukemia. CDR3 reads: CAVPPPRTGRRSTDTQYF. The DNA sequence follows: TGTGCCGTGCCCCCCCCGAGGACTGGCCGCCGCAGCACAGATACGCAGTATTTT.